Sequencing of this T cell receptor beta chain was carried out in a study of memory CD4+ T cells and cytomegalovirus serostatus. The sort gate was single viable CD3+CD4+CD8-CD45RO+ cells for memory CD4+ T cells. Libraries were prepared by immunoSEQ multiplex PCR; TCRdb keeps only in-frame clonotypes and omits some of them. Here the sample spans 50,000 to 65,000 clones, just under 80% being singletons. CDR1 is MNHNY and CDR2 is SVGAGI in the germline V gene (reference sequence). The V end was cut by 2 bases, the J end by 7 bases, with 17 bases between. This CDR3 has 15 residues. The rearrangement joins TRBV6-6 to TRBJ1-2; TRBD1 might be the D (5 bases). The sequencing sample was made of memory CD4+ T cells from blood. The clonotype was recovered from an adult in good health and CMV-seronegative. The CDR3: CASSYMVGQGSGYTF. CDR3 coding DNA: TGTGCCAGCAGTTACATGGTTGGGCAGGGTAGTGGCTACACCTTC.